The 18 T cell receptor beta chains below were found in one sample sequenced in a study of CD8 T cells in ankylosing spondylitis. These TCRs are of unknown antigen specificity. Overall study results and limits: What seemed typical of ankylosing spondylitis blood was a TCR beta motif built from roughly eight highly homologous variants.

TCRdb reprocessed the 5' RACE reads via MiXCR and lists one record per CDR3 protein. The profile shows fewer than 750,000 distinct CDR3 sequences, around 20% of them singletons. The specimen was blood, either unsorted or a sorted T cell fraction (not recorded which). The receptors were gathered from a male donor with ankylosing spondylitis.

The chain uses TRBV12-3 or TRBV12-4 and TRBJ2-1; no clear D. There are 14 residues in the CDR3. V shed 4 bases and J shed 0 bases, with 7 bases lying between them. The CDR3 nucleotides are TGTGCCAGCAGTTGGGCAGACTCCTACAATGAGCAGTTCTTC. Protein sequence: CASSWADSYNEQFF.

This clonotype was picked up a small number of times. This chain connects TRBV9 to TRBJ1-1; D may be TRBD1 (6 bases). Germline V gene lookup returns CDR1 SGDLS and CDR2 YYNGEE. This CDR3 is 14 amino acids long. V shed 3 bases and J shed 1 base, with 10 bases lying between them. CDR3 loop: CASSDLTGNTEAFF. Here the CDR3 DNA reads TGTGCCAGCAGCGACCTGACAGGGAACACTGAAGCTTTCTTT. Supplemented by reference TRBV9 and TRBJ1-1, the full variable domain reads DSGVTQTPKHLITATGQRVTLRCSPRSGDLSVYWYQQSLDQGLQFLIQYYNGEERAKGNILERFSAQQFPDLHSELNLSSLELGDSALYFCASSDLTGNTEAFFGQGTRLTVV.

The rearrangement uses TRBV12-3 or TRBV12-4 and TRBJ2-3, with D perhaps matching TRBD2 (5 bases). Trimming cost V 3 bases and J 0 bases, with 10 bases left between them. The CDR3 is 15 amino acids. CDR3: CASSFEGDSTDTQYF. In nucleotides, the CDR3 is TGTGCCAGCAGTTTCGAGGGCGATAGCACAGATACGCAGTATTTT.

In its sample, this clonotype was seen a few times. The chain recombines TRBV25-1 with TRBJ2-7; the D is unclear. CDR1 and CDR2 from the germline V gene are MGHDK and SYGVNS. The CDR3 contains 14 residues. Deletions cut 3 bases from V and 0 bases from J, with 9 bases between. The CDR3: CASSDPVPSYEQYF. CDR3 nucleotides: TGTGCCAGCAGTGACCCAGTCCCCTCCTACGAGCAGTACTTC.

This clonotype has more than one count but fewer than ten. This chain uses TRBV20-1 with TRBJ2-3; TRBD2 agrees at 7 bases. Germline V gene data show CDR1 as DFQATT and CDR2 as SNEGSKA (reference sequence). J gave up 9 bases and V 6 bases, and 12 bases lay outside the gene matches. CDR3 length equals 13 residues. The CDR3 DNA follows: TGCAGTGCCCTCAATACTGGACTAGAAACGCAGTATTTT. It encodes CSALNTGLETQYF.

This clonotype appeared a few times. The chain employs TRBV7-9 and TRBJ2-1; D is perhaps TRBD1 (6 bases). The CDR3 has 12 residues. Trimming removed 6 bases at V and 8 bases at J, with 11 bases between. Germline V gives CDR1 SEHNR, CDR2 FQNEAQ (reference sequence). CDR3 residues: CASSTTGDEQFF. In DNA, the CDR3 is TGTGCCAGCAGTACGACAGGCGATGAGCAGTTCTTC.

The chain links TRBV10-3 to TRBJ2-5; D assignment may be TRBD1 or TRBD2 (5 bases each). Trimming took off 6 bases at V and 8 bases at J, with 19 bases between the two ends. Germline V gene lookup returns CDR1 ENHRY and CDR2 SYGVKD. This CDR3 comprises 14 residues. CDR3 sequence: CAISPTALGETQYF. The DNA of the CDR3 is TGTGCCATCAGCCCGACAGCCCTCGGGGAAACCCAGTACTTC.

V is TRBV5-1 and J is TRBJ2-7; the D call may be TRBD1 or TRBD2 (7 bases each). Germline V gene data show CDR1 as SGHRS and CDR2 as YFSETQ. This CDR3 region has 14 residues. Trimming pared 7 bases from V and 2 bases from J, leaving 16 bases between. The CDR3 nucleotides read TGCGCCAGCGGCCAGGGGGGGGCCCCCTACGAGCAGTACTTC. It codes for CASGQGGAPYEQYF. The full variable domain, rest sourced from reference TRBV5-1 and TRBJ2-7, is KAGVTQTPRYLIKTRGQQVTLSCSPISGHRSVSWYQQTPGQGLQFLFEYFSETQRNKGNFPGRFSGRQFSNSRSEMNVSTLELGDSALYLCASGQGGAPYEQYFGPGTRLTVT.

This chain uses TRBV10-3 with TRBJ2-2; D may be TRBD1 or TRBD2 (5 bases each). This CDR3 has 14 amino acids. Germline CDR1 reads ENHRY; CDR2 reads SYGVKD. Trimming took 7 bases from V and 5 from J, leaving 14 bases between them. CDR3 protein: CAITRGWSTGELFF. The CDR3 DNA reads as TGTGCCATCACGAGGGGTTGGTCAACCGGGGAGCTGTTTTTT.

V and J are TRBV5-1 and TRBJ2-7; 7 bases fit TRBD2. The CDR3 sequence is 15 residues long. Germline CDR1 SGHRS, CDR2 YFSETQ. Trimming cost V 4 bases and J 0 bases; bases outside gene matches: 7. The CDR3 coding sequence is TGCGCCAGCAGCCCTTCGACTAGCAGCTCCTACGAGCAGTACTTC. Protein: CASSPSTSSSYEQYF.

The chain links TRBV10-3 to TRBJ1-3; D remains ambiguous. Trimming took 3 bases from V and 4 from J, leaving 10 bases between them. Germline V gene sequence: CDR1 ENHRY, CDR2 SYGVKD. The CDR3 totals 14 residues. The CDR3: CAISDTATGNTIYF. The CDR3 DNA follows: TGTGCCATCAGTGACACGGCTACGGGAAACACCATATATTTT.

The V gene is TRBV5-5, the J gene TRBJ1-5; D is ambiguous. The CDR3 has 17 amino acids. CDR1 and CDR2 (germline): SGHKS, YYEKEE (reference sequence). The V gene lost 1 base and the J gene lost 0 bases, with 14 bases spanning the gap. The CDR3 spells CASSLSQTTYSNQPQHF. DNA for the CDR3: TGTGCCAGCAGCTTGTCCCAGACAACCTATAGCAATCAGCCCCAGCATTTT.

The chain couples TRBV7-9 to TRBJ2-7, with 13 bases aligning to TRBD2. The CDR3 runs 16 residues. Germline lookup yields CDR1 SEHNR and CDR2 FQNEAQ (reference sequence). Losses at the gene ends were 4 bases for V and 6 bases for J; bases not matched to a gene: 9. CDR3 amino acids: CASSSGLAGVSREQYF. The CDR3 nucleotides read TGTGCCAGCAGCTCAGGACTAGCGGGAGTTTCTCGCGAGCAGTACTTC. The full variable domain, completed using reference TRBV7-9 and TRBJ2-7, is DTGVSQNPRHKITKRGQNVTFRCDPISEHNRLYWYRQTLGQGPEFLTYFQNEAQLEKSRLLSDRFSAERPKGSFSTLEIQRTEQGDSAMYLCASSSGLAGVSREQYFGPGTRLTVT.

V gene TRBV4-1 combines with J gene TRBJ1-1; D remains ambiguous. The CDR3 totals 13 residues. CDR1 MGHRA and CDR2 YSYEKL come from the germline V gene. Trimming pared 1 base from V and 6 bases from J, leaving 9 bases between. The CDR3 reads CASSQVYRAEAFF. CDR3 DNA: TGCGCCAGCAGCCAAGTGTACCGCGCTGAAGCTTTCTTT.

This chain joins TRBV3-1 and TRBJ2-7; the D gene is possibly TRBD2 (5 bases). The germline V gene encodes CDR1 LGHDT and CDR2 YNNKEL (reference sequence). V gave up 4 bases and J gave up 4 bases, with 14 bases separating them. The CDR3 sequence is 14 residues long. The CDR3: CASSLFQSGYEQYF. The DNA for the CDR3 is TGTGCCAGCAGCCTCTTCCAATCGGGGTACGAGCAGTACTTC.

The rearrangement uses TRBV5-1 and TRBJ2-7; D is perhaps TRBD1 or TRBD2 (6 bases each). Germline CDR1 and CDR2: SGHRS and YFSETQ. This CDR3 is 14 amino acids long. The germline V and J ends were trimmed by 5 bases and 0 bases, with 12 bases remaining between them. The CDR3 here is CASRLEGGSYEQYF. CDR3 DNA: TGCGCCAGCAGGCTCGAGGGGGGCTCCTACGAGCAGTACTTC.

This rearrangement joins TRBV28 to TRBJ1-4; D remains ambiguous. Germline-derived CDR1 and CDR2 are MDHEN and SYDVKM. The CDR3 totals 18 residues. The V end was cut by 3 bases, the J end by 0 bases, with 17 bases between. The CDR3 DNA is TGTGCCAGCAGTTTGGGCCCCCTTTTGAACCCAACTAATGAAAAACTGTTTTTT. This codes for CASSLGPLLNPTNEKLFF.

This rearrangement joins TRBV18 to TRBJ2-5, with TRBD2 matching 10 bases. CDR3 length: 15 residues. V trimming: 3 bases; J trimming: 5 bases; junction bases outside the gene matches: 6. Germline V gene sequence: CDR1 KGHSH, CDR2 LQKENI. CDR3 sequence reads: CASSPQRGGEETQYF. In DNA, the CDR3 is TGTGCCAGCTCACCCCAGCGGGGGGGCGAGGAGACCCAGTACTTC.